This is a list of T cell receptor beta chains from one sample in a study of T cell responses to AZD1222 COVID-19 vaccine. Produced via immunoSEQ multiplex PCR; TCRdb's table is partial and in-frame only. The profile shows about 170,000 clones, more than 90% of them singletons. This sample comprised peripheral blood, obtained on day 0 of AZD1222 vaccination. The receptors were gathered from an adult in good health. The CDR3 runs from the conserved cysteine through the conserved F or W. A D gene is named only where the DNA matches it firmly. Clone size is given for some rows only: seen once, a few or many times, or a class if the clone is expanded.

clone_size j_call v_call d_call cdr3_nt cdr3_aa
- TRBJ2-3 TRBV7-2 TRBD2 TGTGCCAGCAGGACTACTGGCGGGAGTTTACGAGATACGCAGTATTTT CASRTTGGSLRDTQYF
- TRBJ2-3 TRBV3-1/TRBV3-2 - TGTGCCAGCAGCCAAGGCTTGGCGCAGTATTTT CASSQGLAQYF
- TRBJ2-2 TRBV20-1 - TGCAGTGCTAGTTTGGGGAACACCGGGGAGCTGTTTTTT CSASLGNTGELFF
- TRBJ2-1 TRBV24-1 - TGTGCCACCAGTGATTTAGGCTTAGCGACCAATGAGCAGTTCTTC CATSDLGLATNEQFF
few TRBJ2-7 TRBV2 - TGTGCCAGCAGTGATTATGGTATCGAGCAGTACTTC CASSDYGIEQYF
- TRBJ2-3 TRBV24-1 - TGTGCCACCAGTGATCCCAGCCCAGGGACAGATACGCAGTATTTT CATSDPSPGTDTQYF
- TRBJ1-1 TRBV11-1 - TGTGCCAGCAGCTTTCCAGGGTATGGCGGAGTCACTGAAGCTTTCTTT CASSFPGYGGVTEAFF
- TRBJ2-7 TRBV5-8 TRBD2 TGTGCCAGCAGCGAGAGGACTAGCGGGAGTGGCGAGCAGTACTTC CASSERTSGSGEQYF
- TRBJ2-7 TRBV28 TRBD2 TGTGCCAGCATAGGCGGCGGGACTAACGAGCAGTACTTC CASIGGGTNEQYF
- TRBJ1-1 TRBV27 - TGTGCCAGCAGCCATATGAACACTGAAGCTTTCTTT CASSHMNTEAFF
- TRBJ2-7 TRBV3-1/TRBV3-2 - TGTGCCAGCAGCTACCCCGGGGGAGGCGAGCAGTACTTC CASSYPGGGEQYF
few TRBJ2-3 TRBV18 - TGTGCCAGCTCACCAGCGCCCCGCACAGATACGCAGTATTTT CASSPAPRTDTQYF
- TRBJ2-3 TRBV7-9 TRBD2 TGTGCCAGCAGACCTCTAGCGGGCGCAGATACGCAGTATTTT CASRPLAGADTQYF
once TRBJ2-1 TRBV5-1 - TGCGCCAGCAGCTTAAAGTTCGATGAGCAGTTCTTC CASSLKFDEQFF
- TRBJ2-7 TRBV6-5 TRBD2 TGTGCCAGCAGTTTTGGACTAGCGGGAACCTACGAGCAGTACTTC CASSFGLAGTYEQYF
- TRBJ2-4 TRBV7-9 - TGTGCCAGCAGCTTATCGGAGAGGACGGTACAGTACTTC CASSLSERTVQYF
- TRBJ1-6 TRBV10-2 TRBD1 TGCGCCAGCATGTACAGGGGGTCCTATAATTCACCCCTCCACTTT CASMYRGSYNSPLHF
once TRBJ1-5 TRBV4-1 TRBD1 TGCGCCAGCAGCCAAGAAGGGGGCGCAGGTCAGCCCCAGCATTTT CASSQEGGAGQPQHF
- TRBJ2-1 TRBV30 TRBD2 TGTGCCTGGAGTTCACTAGCGGGAGGGTCGTACAATGAGCAGTTCTTC CAWSSLAGGSYNEQFF
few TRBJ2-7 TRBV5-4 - TGTGCCAGCAGCTTTGTGGAGTCTTCCTACGAGCAGTACTTC CASSFVESSYEQYF
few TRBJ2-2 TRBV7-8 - TGTGCCAGCAGCCTATACTCCGTTAACACCGGGGAGCTGTTTTTT CASSLYSVNTGELFF
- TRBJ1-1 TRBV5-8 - TGTGCCAGCAGCTTGTCAGGGGTTGGGAACACTGAAGCTTTCTTT CASSLSGVGNTEAFF
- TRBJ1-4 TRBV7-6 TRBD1 TGTGCCAGCAGCTCAACTACAGGGGGCCGCGGTGAAAAACTGTTTTTT CASSSTTGGRGEKLFF
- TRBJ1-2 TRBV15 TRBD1 TGTGCCACCAGCAAAGACAGGGGGCTCGGTGGCTACACCTTC CATSKDRGLGGYTF
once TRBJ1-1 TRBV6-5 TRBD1 TGTGCCAGCAGACTGACAGGGGGCACTGAAGCTTTCTTT CASRLTGGTEAFF
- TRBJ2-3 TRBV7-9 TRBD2 TGTGCCAGCAGCTCGACTAGCGGGAGGTCGGCAGATACGCAGTATTTT CASSSTSGRSADTQYF
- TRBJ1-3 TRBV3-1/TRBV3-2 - TGTGCCAGCAGCCAAGGACAGGCCTTATCTGGAAACACCATATATTTT CASSQGQALSGNTIYF
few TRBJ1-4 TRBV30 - TGTGCCTGGAGTGTTATAGCCACTAATGAAAAACTGTTTTTT CAWSVIATNEKLFF
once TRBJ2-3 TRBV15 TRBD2 TGTGCCACCAGCAGAGAAGCGGGAGGGTCAACAGATACGCAGTATTTT CATSREAGGSTDTQYF
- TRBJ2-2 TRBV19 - TGTGCCAGTCAGTGGGGGAACACCGGGGAGCTGTTTTTT CASQWGNTGELFF
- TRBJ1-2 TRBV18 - TGTGCCAGCTCACCAACACGACCGTCCTTGTATGGCTACACCTTC CASSPTRPSLYGYTF
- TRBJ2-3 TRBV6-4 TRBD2 TGTGCCAGCAGTGAGTCGGGGGGACCAGATACGCAGTATTTT CASSESGGPDTQYF
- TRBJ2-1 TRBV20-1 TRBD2 TGCAGTGCTAGTGTCACTAGCGGGAGTGTCAATGAGCAGTTCTTC CSASVTSGSVNEQFF
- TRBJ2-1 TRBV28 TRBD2 TGTGCCAGCAGTTTACCCCGGGAGGGGGATTTATACAATGAGCAGTTCTTC CASSLPREGDLYNEQFF
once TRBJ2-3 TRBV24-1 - TGTGCCACCAGTATGGACTGGAGCACAGATACGCAGTATTTT CATSMDWSTDTQYF
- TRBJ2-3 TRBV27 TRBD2 TGTGCCAGCAGTTTCAGACTAGCGCTTAGCACAGATACGCAGTATTTT CASSFRLALSTDTQYF
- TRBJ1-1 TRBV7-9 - TGTGCCAGCAGCTTTTACCCGACAGAAAACACTGAAGCTTTCTTT CASSFYPTENTEAFF
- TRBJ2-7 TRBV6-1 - TGTGCCAGCAGTGCCGTCCCGCGGAGCCGAGGGGGGGAGCAGTACTTC CASSAVPRSRGGEQYF
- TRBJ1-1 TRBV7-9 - TGTGCCAGCAGCTTAGACAGGGAAGCTTTCTTT CASSLDREAFF
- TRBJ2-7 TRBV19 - TGTGCCACATCACCGGGGAGTAGCTACGAGCAGTACTTC CATSPGSSYEQYF
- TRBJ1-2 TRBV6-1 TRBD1 TGTGCCAGCAGTGAAACAGGGGCTAACTATGGCTACACCTTC CASSETGANYGYTF
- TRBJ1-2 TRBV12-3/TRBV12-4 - TGTGCCAGCAGTTTTCAGGGAGACTATGGCTACACCTTC CASSFQGDYGYTF
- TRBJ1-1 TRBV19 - TGTGCCAGTAGTATTTCGGGGGCGTCGGACACTGAAGCTTTCTTT CASSISGASDTEAFF
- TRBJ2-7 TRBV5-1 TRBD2 TGCGCCAGCAGCCCGGTAGCGGGAGGGGACGAGCAGTACTTC CASSPVAGGDEQYF
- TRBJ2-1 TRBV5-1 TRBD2 TGCGCCAGCAGCTTGGGAAGACTAGCGGGGTACAATGAGCAGTTCTTC CASSLGRLAGYNEQFF
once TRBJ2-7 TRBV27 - TGTGCCAGCAGTTTGTCCCCAGGACGGTCCTACGAGCAGTACTTC CASSLSPGRSYEQYF
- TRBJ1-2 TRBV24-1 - TGTGCCATCCGAGGGAGGGGCGATGGCTACACCTTC CAIRGRGDGYTF
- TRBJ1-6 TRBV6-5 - TGTGCCAGCAGCCACGACAGTAATTCACCCCTCCACTTT CASSHDSNSPLHF
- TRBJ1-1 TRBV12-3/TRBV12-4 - TGTGCCAGCAGTTTAGAAGGGTACGGTGAAGCTTTCTTT CASSLEGYGEAFF
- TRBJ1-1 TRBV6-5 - TGTGCCAGCAAGGTCGGGGGCACTGAAGCTTTCTTT CASKVGGTEAFF
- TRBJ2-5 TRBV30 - TGTGCCTGGAGTAAAAGCGCTCAAGAGACCCAGTACTTC CAWSKSAQETQYF
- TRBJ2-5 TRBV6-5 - TGTGCCAGCATGAGGGAGTGGGGGCAAGAGACCCAGTACTTC CASMREWGQETQYF